Below, 19 T cell receptor beta chains from the same sample are listed, as sequenced in a study of human T cells and chemical hapten exposure. The time point is: patch test 1, 2 weeks after DPC sensitization. Treatment indicated: therapeutic diphenylcyclopropenone sensitization with weekly scalp DPC. TCRdb reprocessed the RACE reads via MiXCR and lists one record per CDR3 protein. The repertoire holds 90,000 to 120,000 distinct CDR3 sequences, with roughly 11% as singletons. Sequencing was performed on whole blood, taken in connection with sensitization to the hapten diphenylcyclopropenone (DPC). Receptor source: a woman in her 40s with alopecia areata. Some clones in this sample may be carry-over from other donors' samples.

This clonotype was seen at least ten times. This chain links TRBV7-2 with TRBJ1-5, with 12 bases that match TRBD1. The junction had 10 bases not matched to a gene; V was cut back by 4 bases and J by 6 bases. CDR1 is SGHTA, CDR2 FQGNSA, per germline. The CDR3 spans 17 residues. The DNA for the CDR3 is TGTGCCAGCAGCTCTGCCCTAGGGACAGGGGGCGGTCAGCCCCAGCATTTT. This sequence encodes CASSSALGTGGGQPQHF.

This clonotype was observed at least ten times. The chain employs TRBV7-2 and TRBJ2-7; 7 bases line up with TRBD1. Germline CDR1 is SGHTA and CDR2 is FQGNSA. Trimming cost V 8 bases and J 2 bases; bases outside gene matches: 3. CDR3 size: 12 residues. CDR3 loop: CASGDSPYEQYF. CDR3 coding DNA: TGTGCCAGCGGGGACAGTCCCTACGAGCAGTACTTC.

The sample holds many counts of this clonotype. The V call is TRBV6-2 or TRBV6-3, the J call TRBJ2-1; the match to TRBD2 covers 9 bases. Germline values: CDR1 MNHEY, CDR2 SVGEGT. CDR3 size: 16 residues. The ends lost 2 bases at V and 4 bases at J; junction bases unmatched: 6. CDR3: CASSYPASGDYNEQFF. The CDR3 region has the DNA TGTGCCAGCAGTTACCCCGCTAGCGGGGATTACAATGAGCAGTTCTTC.

This clonotype was counted ten times or more. The chain is built from TRBV24-1 and TRBJ2-1, with D uncertain. CDR1 and CDR2 from the germline V gene are KGHDR and SFDVKD. The V end lost 2 bases, the J end lost 5 bases, and 12 bases lay between the germline ends. The CDR3 is made up of 15 amino acids. CDR3 in DNA: TGTGCCACCAGTGATTCCCGGCAAACCAACAATGAGCAGTTCTTC. Its protein is CATSDSRQTNNEQFF.

This clonotype was seen at least ten times. The chain has TRBV6-6 and TRBJ2-2; D gene uncertain. Trimming removed 4 bases at V and 2 bases at J, with 14 bases between. Germline V gene data show CDR1 as MNHNY and CDR2 as SVGAGI (reference sequence). CDR3 length: 16 amino acids. The CDR3 region is CASSFSGTRNTGELFF. The CDR3 nucleotides read TGTGCCAGCAGTTTCTCCGGAACCCGAAACACCGGGGAGCTGTTTTTT.

The chain is built from TRBV18 and TRBJ2-1; 7 bases map to TRBD2. Germline V lookup: CDR1 KGHSH, CDR2 LQKENI. CDR3 length: 19 residues. The J segment lost 2 bases and the V segment lost 0 bases, leaving 13 bases of the junction unmatched. The CDR3 sequence: CASSPPAGSGHITYNEQFF. DNA for the CDR3: TGTGCCAGCTCACCACCGGCGGGTAGCGGGCACATTACCTACAATGAGCAGTTCTTC. Drawing the rest from reference TRBV18 and TRBJ2-1, the complete variable domain is NAGVMQNPRHLVRRRGQEARLRCSPMKGHSHVYWYRQLPEEGLKFMVYLQKENIIDESGMPKERFSAEFPKEGPSILRIQQVVRGDSAAYFCASSPPAGSGHITYNEQFFGPGTRLTVL.

This CDR3 is CASSLVAGGTETQYF. The DNA of the CDR3 is TGTGCCAGCAGCTTGGTAGCGGGAGGAACAGAGACCCAGTACTTC. This rearrangement joins TRBV11-2 to TRBJ2-5, with TRBD2 matching 10 bases. Germline CDR1 and CDR2: SGHAT and FQNNGV. Unmatched junction bases numbered 5, after V lost 3 bases and J lost 4 bases. The CDR3 covers 15 residues.

In this sample, this clonotype turned up many times. The V gene is TRBV7-6, the J gene TRBJ2-5; the D is unclear. Deletions cut 5 bases from V and 6 bases from J, with 16 bases between. This CDR3 region has 14 residues. Germline-derived CDR1 and CDR2 are SGHVS and FNYEAQ. This CDR3 reads CASSRNDGDQTQYF. The CDR3 DNA sequence: TGTGCCAGCAGCCGAAACGACGGTGATCAGACCCAGTACTTC.

This clonotype was recorded at least ten times. The chain carries TRBV5-1 and TRBJ2-2, with no clear D. This CDR3 is 15 amino acids long. The V end lost 4 bases, the J end lost 0 bases, and 10 bases lay between the germline ends. From germline, CDR1 is SGHRS and CDR2 YFSETQ. The CDR3: CASSNPRTNTGELFF. CDR3 nucleotide sequence: TGCGCCAGCAGCAACCCGCGGACGAACACCGGGGAGCTGTTTTTT.

This clonotype was found many times. This rearrangement joins TRBV27 to TRBJ2-7; 8 nucleotides agree with TRBD2. Germline values: CDR1 MNHEY, CDR2 SMNVEV (reference sequence). CDR3 length: 15 residues. V shed 3 bases, J shed 0 bases, and the junction held 4 bases outside the gene matches. CDR3 protein: CASSFAGGDSYEQYF. CDR3 coding DNA: TGTGCCAGCAGTTTTGCGGGGGGTGACTCCTACGAGCAGTACTTC.

This CDR3 reads CASSQSGGRSSGNTIYF. The DNA for the CDR3 is TGTGCCAGCAGCCAATCTGGGGGGCGCTCATCAGGAAACACCATATATTTT. The chain combines TRBV4-2 with TRBJ1-3; a weak D match, TRBD1 (6 bases). Germline lookup yields CDR1 LGHNA and CDR2 YNFKEQ. This CDR3 is 17 amino acids long. Trimming took 2 bases from V and 4 from J, leaving 18 bases between them.

Many counts were recorded for this clonotype. V usage is TRBV7-9 and J usage is TRBJ2-7; D call uncertain. The germline V and J ends were trimmed by 8 bases and 5 bases, with 10 bases remaining between them. CDR3 length: 11 residues. The V gene's germline CDR1 is SEHNR and CDR2 FQNEAQ (reference sequence). The CDR3 is CASAGRDEQYF. CDR3 coding DNA: TGTGCCAGCGCAGGACGCGACGAGCAGTACTTC.

This clonotype was counted only a few times. This chain's CDR3 is CSATGSPASTDTQYF. The CDR3 DNA is TGCAGTGCTACCGGGTCCCCGGCTAGCACAGATACGCAGTATTTT. The chain recombines TRBV20-1 with TRBJ2-3, with D hard to call. Germline CDR1 DFQATT, CDR2 SNEGSKA (reference sequence). V was shortened by 4 bases and J by 0 bases, with 14 bases between the two germline ends. This CDR3 has 15 amino acids.

In DNA form, the CDR3 reads TGCGCCAGCAGCCTCTATCTGACTAGCGTGGGCGGTGAGCAGTTCTTC. It encodes CASSLYLTSVGGEQFF. The V and J genes are TRBV4-1 and TRBJ2-1; TRBD2 agrees at 8 bases. The J segment lost 9 bases and the V segment lost 4 bases, leaving 14 bases of the junction unmatched. The CDR3 consists of 16 residues. Germline CDR1 reads MGHRA; CDR2 reads YSYEKL.

This clonotype appeared a few times. This chain joins TRBV20-1 and TRBJ1-2; TRBD1 aligns across 8 bases. The J segment lost 3 bases and the V segment lost 3 bases, leaving 3 bases of the junction unmatched. The V gene's germline CDR1 is DFQATT and CDR2 SNEGSKA (reference sequence). CDR3 length equals 13 residues. CDR3 nucleotides: TGCAGTGCTAGGGACAGGGTGGACTATGGCTACACCTTC. Translated, it gives CSARDRVDYGYTF.

The chain employs TRBV20-1 and TRBJ1-3; D perhaps matches TRBD1 (5 bases). CDR1 and CDR2 from the germline V gene are DFQATT and SNEGSKA (reference sequence). The CDR3 extends over 12 amino acids. The V end lost 5 bases, the J end lost 9 bases, and 14 bases lay between the germline ends. CDR3 in DNA: TGCAGTGCTCAACCCGGGGGAGGCACCATATATTTT. This gives the protein CSAQPGGGTIYF.

The genes are TRBV29-1 and TRBJ1-5; D is unresolved. Germline V gene sequence: CDR1 SQVTM, CDR2 ANQGSEA. The CDR3 consists of 14 residues. V was clipped by 6 bases and J by 0 bases, with 12 bases between them. DNA for the CDR3: TGCAGCGTCCGAAGACTGGATAGCAATCAGCCCCAGCATTTT. Amino acid sequence: CSVRRLDSNQPQHF.

In this sample, this clonotype turned up many times. No DNA is shown, since the ends of the CDR3 on it are uncertain; the CDR3 is the one TCRdb lists. The chain combines TRBV18 with TRBJ2-2; the DNA was not used to check the table's D call, TRBD2. CDR1 and CDR2 (germline): KGHSH, LQKENI. The CDR3 has 17 amino acids, counting both end residues. The CDR3 reads CASSPRTGLAGPGSCFF.

This clonotype was counted ten times or more. The rearrangement joins TRBV6-1 to TRBJ2-2; perhaps TRBD1 as D (7 bases). This CDR3 has 15 amino acids. V lost 2 bases and J lost 7, with 14 bases in between. Looked up from germline, CDR1 is MNHNS and CDR2 is SASEGT. The CDR3 spells CASSEQQGGGGELFF. The CDR3 DNA follows: TGTGCCAGCAGTGAACAGCAGGGGGGTGGCGGGGAGCTGTTTTTT.